The 5 T cell receptor beta chains below come from one sample, sequenced in a study of blood T cell repertoires in COVID-19 (dated by TCRdb to the early 2020s). The protocol used for the library was the immunoSEQ multiplex PCR assay. Held by TCRdb, this immuneACCESS table contains in-frame sequences only and omits some clones. Under half of the omission traces to an unresolved V gene where checked; the cause of the rest is unknown. For this sample the table gives approximately 230,000 clones, of which 88% were detected only once. In total, the top ten clones hold roughly 6.3% of the sample. Source material: peripheral blood. These receptors all come from a woman younger than 45 with COVID-19, enrolled during active disease.

V gene TRBV10-1 combines with J gene TRBJ2-3; D ambiguous. The CDR3 is made up of 15 amino acids. V lost 0 bases to trimming and J lost 3 bases, with 10 bases between them. Germline CDR1 is WNHNN and CDR2 is SYGVQD (reference sequence). The CDR3 loop reads CASSESSSGTDTQYF. As DNA, the CDR3 is TGCGCCAGCAGTGAGTCGAGCTCCGGGACAGATACGCAGTATTTT.

This clone was counted between two and nine times. The J gene is TRBJ2-2, the V gene TRBV19; 10 bases fit TRBD1. Germline trimming cut 4 bases from V and 6 bases from J; bases unmatched to any gene: 11. CDR1 and CDR2 (germline): LNHDA, SQIVND (reference sequence). This CDR3 comprises 17 residues. The CDR3 coding sequence is TGTGCCAGTAGTAAAAGTCCGGGACAGGGGTTCCCCGGGGAGCTGTTTTTT. Translated: CASSKSPGQGFPGELFF. Combining the CDR3 with reference TRBV19 and TRBJ2-2 gives the whole variable domain DGGITQSPKYLFRKEGQNVTLSCEQNLNHDAMYWYRQDPGQGLRLIYYSQIVNDFQKGDIAEGYSVSREKKESFPLTVTSAQKNPTAFYLCASSKSPGQGFPGELFFGEGSRLTVL.

This sequence joins TRBV28 and TRBJ1-2, with D perhaps TRBD1 (5 bases). Germline CDR1 and CDR2: MDHEN and SYDVKM. Trimming left V 6 bases short and J 5 bases short, with 22 bases between. This CDR3 comprises 16 residues. CDR3 DNA: TGTGCCAGCAGCCCACAGGCCCCGGATGGGTCGTATGGCTACACCTTC. Residues: CASSPQAPDGSYGYTF.

This chain joins TRBV27 and TRBJ2-7, with TRBD2 identical over 9 bases. Germline loops: CDR1 MNHEY, CDR2 SMNVEV (reference sequence). Unmatched junction bases numbered 3, after V lost 3 bases and J lost 0 bases. This CDR3 is built from 15 residues. The chain's CDR3 is CASSLRGGASYEQYV. The CDR3 DNA reads as TGTGCCAGCAGTTTGCGGGGGGGCGCCTCCTACGAGCAGTACGTC.

V is TRBV5-6 and J is TRBJ2-3; 9 nucleotides match TRBD2. The CDR3 runs to 18 residues. In germline, CDR1 is SGHDT, CDR2 YYEEEE. The V segment lost 2 bases and the J segment 8 bases; nucleotides outside the gene matches: 18. The CDR3 nucleotides are TGTGCCAGCAGCTTAGGCCCCAAGGATACTAGCGGGCGTCTTACGCAGTATTTT. Its protein is CASSLGPKDTSGRLTQYF.